This T cell receptor (beta chain) appears in the sequencing data of a study of T cell responses to AZD1222 COVID-19 vaccine. Germline-derived CDR1 and CDR2 are KGHDR and SFDVKD. CDR3 length equals 14 residues. Points on this clone: The target antigen is unknown.

Data came from immunoSEQ multiplex PCR; TCRdb stores just in-frame clones and leaves some out. The sample yields 150,000 to 200,000 clones, more than 70% seen once. Whole-study findings and limits: Among the donors, most were white British and more were female, and clonal diversity was possibly underestimated. Dominant at 160-218 and 743-854, vaccine-associated CD4 TCRs also spanned spike.

The clonotype comes from an adult who received the AZD1222 COVID-19 vaccine. Sequenced material: peripheral blood, taken 28 days after the second AZD1222 dose. The chain joins TRBV24-1 to TRBJ1-5; D gene ambiguous. CDR3 DNA sequence: TGTGTCGCCAGGCAGCCTGGGGGCAATCAGCCCCAGCATTTT. This gives the protein CVARQPGGNQPQHF.